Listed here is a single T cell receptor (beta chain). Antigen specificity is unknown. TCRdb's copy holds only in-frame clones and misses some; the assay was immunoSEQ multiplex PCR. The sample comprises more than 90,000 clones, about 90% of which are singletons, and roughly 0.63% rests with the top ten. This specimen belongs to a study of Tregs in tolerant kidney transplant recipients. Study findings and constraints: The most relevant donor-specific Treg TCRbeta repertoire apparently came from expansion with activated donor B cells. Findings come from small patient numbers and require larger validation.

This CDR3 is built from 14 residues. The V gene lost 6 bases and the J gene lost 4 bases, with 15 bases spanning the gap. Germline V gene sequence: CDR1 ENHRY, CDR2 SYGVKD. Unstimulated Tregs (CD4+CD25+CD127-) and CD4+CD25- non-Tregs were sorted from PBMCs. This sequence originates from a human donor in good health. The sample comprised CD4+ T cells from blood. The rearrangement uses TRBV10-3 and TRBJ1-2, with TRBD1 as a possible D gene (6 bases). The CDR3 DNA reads TGTGCCATCAGCCCTCGGCAGGGGCCCTATGGCTACACCTTC. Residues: CAISPRQGPYGYTF.